This T cell receptor beta chain was documented in a study of siplizumab effects on memory and regulatory T cells (dated by TCRdb to 2018 to 2020). Notes on the research overall: The effect of the anti-CD2 antibody siplizumab on alloreactive T-cell subsets was examined in allogeneic mixed lymphocyte reactions constructed from human PBMCs. Broad study findings and their caveats: Among mappable alloreactive CD4+ clones, an average Treg-derived fraction of approximately 73% was observed with siplizumab, compared with 26.9% in control reactions. The cumulative frequency of alloreactive sequences traceable to unstimulated CD4+ memory T cells was significantly reduced by siplizumab. A naive or memory phenotype could not be assigned to roughly 75-96% of proliferating CD4+ or CD8+ clones. Whether proliferating Tregs from siplizumab cultures actually had suppressive function was not functionally confirmed. Unstimulated naive T cells appeared more diverse than memory T cells, and naive cells seemed to contribute substantially to the alloresponse. Because sequences below about 10^-5 frequency were poorly captured, only a minor fraction of alloreactive clones could be mapped to unstimulated subsets.

Library generation was performed with the immunoSEQ multiplex PCR assay. Around 92,000 TCR templates per sample were assayed by the deep sequencing platform. Genomic DNA extracted from sorted T cells was the material used for TCRbeta CDR3 sequencing. Regarding the original processing steps: The R programming language was used for clonal analysis of the TCRbeta CDR3 data. Comparing unstimulated samples against CFSE-low samples taken after the reaction was how alloreactive CD4+ and CD8+ clones were defined. Regulatory or non-regulatory origin was assigned to alloreactive CD4+ clones by matching of sequences to sorted unstimulated Treg and non-Treg repertoires. This is the immuneACCESS table as TCRdb keeps it, with only in-frame sequences that have V and J called. A part of the clones is gone; compared with another copy, unresolved V genes explain less than half, and the rest is unexplained. That table is the source of V, J and clone size, and D and trimming were worked out from the DNA. For this sample the table gives about 120,000 clones, of which around 95% were detected only once. The top ten clonotypes cover over 0.15% of the sample.

CDR1 and CDR2, looked up from the germline V gene, are MGHDK and SYGVNS. The cysteine opens and the phenylalanine closes a CDR3 of 12 amino acids. Only the CDR3 region is kept as DNA, spanning 36 bases read in frame from base 1. The V and J ends are trimmed by 3 bases and 8 bases, leaving 10 bases between them. Concerning this clone itself: Its antigen is unknown. Per-nucleotide qualities are absent, and no much larger clonotype sits a single base away.

Sorted unstimulated T cells, along with proliferating T cells recovered from mixed lymphocyte reactions, underwent TCRbeta CDR3 sequencing. Fresh whole blood from ten HLA-typed healthy donors served as the source for isolating PBMCs. Unstimulated CD4+ non-regulatory T cells were FACS-sorted to map the origin of alloreactive clones. The receptor chain draws on TRBV25-1 and TRBJ1-2, with no confident D gene call. The sequence came from a human donor in good health. Specimen: non-Treg CD4+ T cells sorted from blood. The label giving this sample's cell subset or site can be read as: FACS-sorted unstimulated CD4+ non-regulatory T cells. This receptor carries the CDR3 CASSDVIYGYTF. The nucleotide sequence is TGTGCCAGCAGTGACGTAATCTACGGCTACACCTTC.